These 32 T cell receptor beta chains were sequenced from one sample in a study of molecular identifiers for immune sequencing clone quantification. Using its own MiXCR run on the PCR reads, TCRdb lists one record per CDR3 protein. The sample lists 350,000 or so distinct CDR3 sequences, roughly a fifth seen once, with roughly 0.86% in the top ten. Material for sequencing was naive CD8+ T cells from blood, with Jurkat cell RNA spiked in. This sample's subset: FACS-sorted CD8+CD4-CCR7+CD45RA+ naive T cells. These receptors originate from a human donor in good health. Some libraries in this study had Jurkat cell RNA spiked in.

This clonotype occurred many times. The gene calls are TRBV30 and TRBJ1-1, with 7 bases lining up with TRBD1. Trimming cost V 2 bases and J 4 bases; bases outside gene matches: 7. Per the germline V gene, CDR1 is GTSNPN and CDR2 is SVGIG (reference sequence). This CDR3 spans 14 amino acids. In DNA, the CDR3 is TGTGCCTGGAGTCCAGGGGGTTTCAGCACTGAAGCTTTCTTT. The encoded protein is CAWSPGGFSTEAFF. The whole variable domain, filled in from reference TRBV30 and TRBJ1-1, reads SQTIHQWPATLVQPVGSPLSLECTVEGTSNPNLYWYRQAAGRGLQLLFYSVGIGQISSEVPQNLSASRPQDRQFILSSKKLLLSDSGFYLCAWSPGGFSTEAFFGQGTRLTVV.

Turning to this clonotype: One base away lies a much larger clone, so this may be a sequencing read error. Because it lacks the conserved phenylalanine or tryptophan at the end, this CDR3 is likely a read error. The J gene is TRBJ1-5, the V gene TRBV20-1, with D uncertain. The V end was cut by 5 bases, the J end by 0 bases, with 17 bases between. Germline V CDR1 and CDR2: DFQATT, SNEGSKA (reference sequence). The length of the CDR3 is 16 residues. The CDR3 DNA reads TGCAGTGCTGAGTTACCCGCAGCCCTTAGCAATCAGCCCCAGCATCTT. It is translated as CSAELPAALSNQPQHL.

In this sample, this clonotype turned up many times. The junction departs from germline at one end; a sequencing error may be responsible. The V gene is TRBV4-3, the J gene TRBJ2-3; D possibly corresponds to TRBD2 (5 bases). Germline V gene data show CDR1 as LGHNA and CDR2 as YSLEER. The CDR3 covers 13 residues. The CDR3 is CASGQFGRDTQYF. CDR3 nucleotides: TGCGCCAGCGGCCAATTTGGGAGAGATACGCAGTATTTT.

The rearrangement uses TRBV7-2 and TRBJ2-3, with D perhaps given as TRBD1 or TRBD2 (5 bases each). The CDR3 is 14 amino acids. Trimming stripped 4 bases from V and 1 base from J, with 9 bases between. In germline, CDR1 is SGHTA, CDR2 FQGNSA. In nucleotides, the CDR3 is TGTGCCAGCAGCTGGGACCTCGGCACAGATACGCAGTATTTT. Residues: CASSWDLGTDTQYF.

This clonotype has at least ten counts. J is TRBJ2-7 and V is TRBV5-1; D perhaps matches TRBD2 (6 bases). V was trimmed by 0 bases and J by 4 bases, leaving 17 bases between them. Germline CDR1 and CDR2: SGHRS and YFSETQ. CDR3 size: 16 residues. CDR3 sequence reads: CASSLARSAGSYEQYF. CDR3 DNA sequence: TGCGCCAGCAGCTTGGCCAGGAGCGCGGGGTCATACGAGCAGTACTTC.

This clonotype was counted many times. The CDR3 here is CSPSIAPTSPLHF. CDR3 nucleotide sequence: TGCAGTCCGTCTATTGCCCCGACTTCACCCCTCCACTTT. The chain has TRBV20-1 and TRBJ1-6; D remains unclear. V lost 8 bases and J 9 bases, leaving 17 bases between the germline ends. CDR1 is DFQATT, CDR2 SNEGSKA, per germline (reference sequence). CDR3 size: 13 residues.

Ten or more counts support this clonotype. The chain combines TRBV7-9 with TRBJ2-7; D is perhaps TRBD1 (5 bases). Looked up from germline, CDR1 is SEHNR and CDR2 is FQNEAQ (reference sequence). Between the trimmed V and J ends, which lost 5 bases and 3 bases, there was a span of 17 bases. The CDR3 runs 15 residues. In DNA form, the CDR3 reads TGTGCCAGCAGCCCTCCTAAGGACATCTTCTACGAGCAGTACTTC. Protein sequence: CASSPPKDIFYEQYF.

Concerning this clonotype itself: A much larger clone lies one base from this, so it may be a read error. Written as DNA, the CDR3 is TGTGCCAGCAGCCAAGATTCTGGGAGGGGACTCTATGGCTGCACCTTC. Translating it yields CASSQDSGRGLYGCTF. The chain carries TRBV3-1 and TRBJ1-2, with D possibly matching TRBD1 (5 bases). CDR3 length equals 16 residues. Germline V gene data show CDR1 as LGHDT and CDR2 as YNNKEL (reference sequence).

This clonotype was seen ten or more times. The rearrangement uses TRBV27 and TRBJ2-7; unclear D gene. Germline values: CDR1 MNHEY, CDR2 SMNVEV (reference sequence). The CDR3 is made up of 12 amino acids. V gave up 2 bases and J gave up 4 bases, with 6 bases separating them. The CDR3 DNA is TGTGCCAGCAGTTTAACTTGGTACGAGCAGTACTTC. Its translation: CASSLTWYEQYF.

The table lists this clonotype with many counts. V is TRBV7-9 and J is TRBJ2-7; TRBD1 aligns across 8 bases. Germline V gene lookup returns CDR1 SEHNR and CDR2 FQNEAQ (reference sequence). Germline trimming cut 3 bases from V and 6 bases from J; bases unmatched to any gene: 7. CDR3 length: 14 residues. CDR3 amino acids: CASSFHDRGLEQYF. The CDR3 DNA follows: TGTGCCAGCAGCTTCCACGACAGGGGTCTCGAGCAGTACTTC.

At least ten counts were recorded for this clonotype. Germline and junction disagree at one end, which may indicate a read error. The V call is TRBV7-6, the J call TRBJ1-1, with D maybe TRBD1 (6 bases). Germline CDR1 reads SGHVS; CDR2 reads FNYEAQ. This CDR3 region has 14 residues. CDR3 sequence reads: CASTLGGLGTEAFF. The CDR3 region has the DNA TGTGCCAGCACCTTAGGGGGTTTAGGAACTGAAGCTTTCTTT. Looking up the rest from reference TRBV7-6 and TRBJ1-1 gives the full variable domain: GAGVSQSPRYKVTKRGQDVALRCDPISGHVSLYWYRQALGQGPEFLTYFNYEAQQDKSGLPNDRFSAERPEGSISTLTIQRTEQRDSAMYRCASTLGGLGTEAFFGQGTRLTVV.

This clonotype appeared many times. The CDR3 DNA reads as TGTGCCAGCATGTTAGGGAGTTCAATAACAGATACGCAGTATTTT. This gives the protein CASMLGSSITDTQYF. The rearrangement joins TRBV27 to TRBJ2-3; weak D call: TRBD2 (5 bases). This CDR3 has 15 amino acids. Germline lookup yields CDR1 MNHEY and CDR2 SMNVEV (reference sequence). V was shortened by 7 bases and J by 3 bases, with 17 bases between the two germline ends.

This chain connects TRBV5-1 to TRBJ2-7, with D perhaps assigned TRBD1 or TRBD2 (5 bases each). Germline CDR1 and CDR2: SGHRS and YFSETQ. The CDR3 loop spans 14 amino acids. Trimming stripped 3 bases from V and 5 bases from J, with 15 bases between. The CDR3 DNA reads TGCGCCAGCAGCTCCGGCTGGGGGTCGGACGAGCAGTACTTC. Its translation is CASSSGWGSDEQYF. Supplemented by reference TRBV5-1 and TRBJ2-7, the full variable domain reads KAGVTQTPRYLIKTRGQQVTLSCSPISGHRSVSWYQQTPGQGLQFLFEYFSETQRNKGNFPGRFSGRQFSNSRSEMNVSTLELGDSALYLCASSSGWGSDEQYFGPGTRLTVT.

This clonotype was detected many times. CDR3 coding DNA: TGTGCCAGCAGCTTGGCCCCACGGGATTTAACCTACGAGCAGTACTTC. Its protein product is CASSLAPRDLTYEQYF. This chain connects TRBV5-6 to TRBJ2-7; a weak D match, TRBD2 (5 bases). The V gene's germline CDR1 is SGHDT and CDR2 YYEEEE. The V end was cut by 0 bases, the J end by 2 bases, with 15 bases between. This CDR3 has 16 residues.

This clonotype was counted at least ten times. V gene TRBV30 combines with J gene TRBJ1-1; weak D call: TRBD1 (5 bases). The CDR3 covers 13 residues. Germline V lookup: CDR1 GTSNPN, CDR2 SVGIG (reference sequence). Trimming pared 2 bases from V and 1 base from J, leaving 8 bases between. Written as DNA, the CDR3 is TGTGCCTGGAGTCAGGGATCGAACACTGAAGCTTTCTTT. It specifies CAWSQGSNTEAFF.

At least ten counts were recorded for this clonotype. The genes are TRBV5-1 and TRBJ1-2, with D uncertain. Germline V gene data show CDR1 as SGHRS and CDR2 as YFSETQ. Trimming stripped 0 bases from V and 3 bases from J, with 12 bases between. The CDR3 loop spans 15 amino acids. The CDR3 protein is CASSLELGVDYGYTF. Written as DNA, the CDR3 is TGCGCCAGCAGCTTGGAGCTGGGAGTTGACTATGGCTACACCTTC.

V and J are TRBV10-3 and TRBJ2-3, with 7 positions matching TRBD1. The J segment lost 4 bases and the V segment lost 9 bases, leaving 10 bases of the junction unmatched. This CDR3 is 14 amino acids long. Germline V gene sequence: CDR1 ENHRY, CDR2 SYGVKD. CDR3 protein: CAIWPGQLSDTQYF. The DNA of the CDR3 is TGTGCCATTTGGCCGGGACAGTTGTCAGATACGCAGTATTTT.

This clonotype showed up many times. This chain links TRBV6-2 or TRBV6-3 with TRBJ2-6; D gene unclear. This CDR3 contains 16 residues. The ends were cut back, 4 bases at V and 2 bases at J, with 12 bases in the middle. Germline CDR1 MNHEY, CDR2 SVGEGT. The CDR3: CASSSALLTGANVLTF. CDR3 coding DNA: TGTGCCAGCAGTTCCGCTCTATTAACTGGGGCCAACGTCCTGACTTTC.

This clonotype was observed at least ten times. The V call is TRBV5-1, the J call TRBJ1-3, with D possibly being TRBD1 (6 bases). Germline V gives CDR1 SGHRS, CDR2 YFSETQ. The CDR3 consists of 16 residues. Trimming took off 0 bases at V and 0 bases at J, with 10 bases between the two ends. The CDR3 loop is CASSLGGRGSGNTIYF. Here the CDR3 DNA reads TGCGCCAGCAGCTTGGGTGGCAGGGGCTCTGGAAACACCATATATTTT.

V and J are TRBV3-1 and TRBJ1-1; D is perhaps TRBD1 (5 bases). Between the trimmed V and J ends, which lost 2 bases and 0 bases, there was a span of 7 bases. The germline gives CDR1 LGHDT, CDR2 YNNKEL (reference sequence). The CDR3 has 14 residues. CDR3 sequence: CASSQPGLNTEAFF. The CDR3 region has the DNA TGTGCCAGCAGCCAACCAGGGCTGAACACTGAAGCTTTCTTT. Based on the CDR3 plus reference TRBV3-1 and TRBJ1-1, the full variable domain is DTAVSQTPKYLVTQMGNDKSIKCEQNLGHDTMYWYKQDSKKFLKIMFSYNNKELIINETVPNRFSPKSPDKAHLNLHINSLELGDSAVYFCASSQPGLNTEAFFGQGTRLTVV.

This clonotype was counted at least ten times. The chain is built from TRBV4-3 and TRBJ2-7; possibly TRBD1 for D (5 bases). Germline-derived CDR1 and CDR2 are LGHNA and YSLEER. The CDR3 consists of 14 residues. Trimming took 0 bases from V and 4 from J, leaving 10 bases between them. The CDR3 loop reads CASSQDWAGYEQYF. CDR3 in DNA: TGCGCCAGCAGCCAAGATTGGGCAGGGTACGAGCAGTACTTC.

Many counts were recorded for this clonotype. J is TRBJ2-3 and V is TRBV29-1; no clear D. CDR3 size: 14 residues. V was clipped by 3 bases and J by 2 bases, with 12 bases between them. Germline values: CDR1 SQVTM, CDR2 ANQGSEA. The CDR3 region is CSVDGPVDTDTQYF. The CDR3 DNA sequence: TGCAGCGTTGACGGGCCCGTGGACACAGATACGCAGTATTTT.

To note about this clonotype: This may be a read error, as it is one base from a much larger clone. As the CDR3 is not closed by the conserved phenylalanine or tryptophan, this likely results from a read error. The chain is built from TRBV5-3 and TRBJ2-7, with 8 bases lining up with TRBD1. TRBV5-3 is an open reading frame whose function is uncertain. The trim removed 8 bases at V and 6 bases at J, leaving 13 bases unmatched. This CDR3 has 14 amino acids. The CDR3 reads CASSPVDRVGEQYL. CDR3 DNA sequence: TGTGCCAGCAGCCCCGTGGACAGGGTGGGCGAGCAGTACCTC.

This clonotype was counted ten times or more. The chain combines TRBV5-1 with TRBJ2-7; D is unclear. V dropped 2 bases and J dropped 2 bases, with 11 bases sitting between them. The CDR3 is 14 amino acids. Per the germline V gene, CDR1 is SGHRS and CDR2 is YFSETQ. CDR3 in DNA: TGCGCCAGCAGCTTCCGCCAGCGCACCTACGAGCAGTACTTC. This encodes CASSFRQRTYEQYF.

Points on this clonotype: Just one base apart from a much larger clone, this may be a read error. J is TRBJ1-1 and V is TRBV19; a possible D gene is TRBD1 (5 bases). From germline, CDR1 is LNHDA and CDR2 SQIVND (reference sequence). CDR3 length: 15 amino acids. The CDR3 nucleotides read TGTGCCAATAGTATAATAAAGACAGTGAACACTGAAGCTTTCTTT. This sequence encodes CANSIIKTVNTEAFF.

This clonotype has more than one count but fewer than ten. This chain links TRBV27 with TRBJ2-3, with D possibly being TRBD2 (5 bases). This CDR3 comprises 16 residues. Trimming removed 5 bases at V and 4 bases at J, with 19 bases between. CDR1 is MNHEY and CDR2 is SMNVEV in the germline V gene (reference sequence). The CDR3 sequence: CASSPLEVVRADTQYF. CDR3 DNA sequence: TGTGCCAGCAGTCCCCTTGAGGTCGTGCGGGCAGATACGCAGTATTTT.

In DNA form, the CDR3 reads TGTGCCAGCAGTCTCGACAGGGGGCAGGGGAACACCGGGGAGCTGTTTTTT. It encodes CASSLDRGQGNTGELFF. The chain joins TRBV12-3 or TRBV12-4 to TRBJ2-2; 10 bases line up with TRBD1. This CDR3 has 17 amino acids. Trimming cost V 5 bases and J 1 base; bases outside gene matches: 7.

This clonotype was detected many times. In DNA, the CDR3 is TGTGCCAGCAGTTTGATAGTTACAGATACGCAGTATTTT. Translating it yields CASSLIVTDTQYF. This rearrangement joins TRBV28 to TRBJ2-3; D is undetermined. Trimming cost V 3 bases and J 3 bases, with 7 bases left between them. This CDR3 has 13 amino acids. Germline V CDR1 and CDR2: MDHEN, SYDVKM.

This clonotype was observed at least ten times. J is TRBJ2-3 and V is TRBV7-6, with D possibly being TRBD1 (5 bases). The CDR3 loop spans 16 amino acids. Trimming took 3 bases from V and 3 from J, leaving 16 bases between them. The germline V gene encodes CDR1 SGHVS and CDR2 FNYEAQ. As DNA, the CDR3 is TGTGCCAGCAGCTTGTACGGCGTCAGGGAAACAGATACGCAGTATTTT. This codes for CASSLYGVRETDTQYF.

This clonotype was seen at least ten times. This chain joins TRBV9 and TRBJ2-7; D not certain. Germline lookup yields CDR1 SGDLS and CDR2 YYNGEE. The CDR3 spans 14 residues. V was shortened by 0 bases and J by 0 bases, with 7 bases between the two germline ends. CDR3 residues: CASSVGAGSYEQYF. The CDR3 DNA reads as TGTGCCAGCAGCGTAGGAGCAGGCTCCTACGAGCAGTACTTC.

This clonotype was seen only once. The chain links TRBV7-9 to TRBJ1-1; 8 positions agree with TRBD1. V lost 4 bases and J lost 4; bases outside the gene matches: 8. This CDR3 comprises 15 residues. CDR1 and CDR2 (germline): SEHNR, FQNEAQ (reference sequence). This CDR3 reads CASSYSTGAITEAFF. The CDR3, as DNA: TGTGCCAGCAGCTACTCGACAGGGGCCATCACTGAAGCTTTCTTT.

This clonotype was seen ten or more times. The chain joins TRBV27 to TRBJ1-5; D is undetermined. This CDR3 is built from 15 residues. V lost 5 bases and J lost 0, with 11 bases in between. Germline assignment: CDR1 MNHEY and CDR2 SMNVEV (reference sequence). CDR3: CASSESSNSNQPQHF. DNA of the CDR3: TGTGCCAGCAGTGAGTCCAGTAATAGCAATCAGCCCCAGCATTTT.